This T cell receptor beta chain was captured in a study of a mutant IDH1 vaccine in newly diagnosed glioma. Study at large: Vaccines began 4-6 weeks after radiotherapy alone, or with temozolomide cycles. Patients under treatment included approximately 60% males and roughly 40% females and had a mean age of approximately 44 years.

Assay used: immunoSEQ multiplex PCR; TCRdb lists only in-frame clones, some missing. This sample has some 50,000 clones, with roughly 84% found just once. This sample's time point: week 47, end of study. Vaccinated patients received 300 ug of mutant IDH1 20-mer peptide per dose, with topical imiquimod. The ends lost 5 bases at V and 8 bases at J; junction bases unmatched: 3. The CDR3 extends over 11 amino acids. The germline gives CDR1 SGHRS, CDR2 YFSETQ. Turning to this clone: Its specificity is not known.

Sample: PBMCs, taken from a glioma patient whose treatment included an IDH1 peptide vaccine. The sequence derives from a woman aged 25-40 years with glioma. Some clones in this sample may be carry-over from other donors' samples. The chain links TRBV5-1 to TRBJ1-1; 7 bases fit TRBD1. For the CDR3, the DNA is TGCGCCAGCAGGCAGGGGGAAGAAGCTTTCTTT. This codes for CASRQGEEAFF.